Listed below are T cell receptor beta chains from one sample, sequenced in a study of human T cells and chemical hapten exposure. TCRdb redid the calling of the RACE reads with MiXCR, one entry per CDR3 protein. Among 270,000 or so distinct CDR3 sequences, approximately 7.5% were seen once, and the ten largest hold roughly 1.2%. Sequencing was performed on whole blood, taken in connection with sensitization to the hapten diphenylcyclopropenone (DPC). All receptors come from a man younger than 35 with alopecia areata. Some clones in this sample may be carry-over from other donors' samples. Each CDR3 is given with its conserved first and last residue. The D gene is left open where the match is weak. Not every row has a clone size; where given, it reads once, few, many or a size class.

V	size	J	D	DNA	CDR3
TRBV6-2/TRBV6-3	many	TRBJ2-2	NA	TGTGCCAGCAGTATCACGATTGGGGCCCCCGGGGAGCTGTTTTTT	CASSITIGAPGELFF
TRBV12-3/TRBV12-4	NA	TRBJ2-7	TRBD1	TGTGCCAGCAGTTTAAGGCCAGACAGGGACGAGCAGTACTTC	CASSLRPDRDEQYF
TRBV7-2	NA	TRBJ1-5	TRBD1	TGTGCCAGCAGTTACGACAGGGGGTTGGAGCCCCAGCATTTT	CASSYDRGLEPQHF
TRBV5-1	many	TRBJ2-5	TRBD1	TGCGCCAGCAGCTTGGGGAGGCCGACAGGGGGAGAGACCCAGTACTTC	CASSLGRPTGGETQYF
TRBV6-4	NA	TRBJ2-6	NA	TGTGCCAGTATGGACGCGAACTCTGGGGCCAACGTCCTGACTTTC	CASMDANSGANVLTF
TRBV7-8	NA	TRBJ2-3	NA	TGTGCCAGCAGCCCTCGCAGGCTCTACACAGATACGCAGTATTTT	CASSPRRLYTDTQYF
TRBV5-1	few	TRBJ2-2	TRBD1	TGCGCCAGCACGGCTGGGACAGGGGACACCGGGGAGCTGTTTTTT	CASTAGTGDTGELFF
TRBV5-6	NA	TRBJ2-5	NA	TGTGCCAGCAGCTTAGGGAGAACGGAGACCCAGTACTTC	CASSLGRTETQYF
TRBV5-1	NA	TRBJ2-7	NA	TGCGCCAGCAGCTTCACAGGAAAGTACGAGCAGTACTTC	CASSFTGKYEQYF
TRBV5-1	few	TRBJ2-7	TRBD2	TGCGCCAGCAGCGTCCAAATAGCGGGCCACGAGCAGTACTTC	CASSVQIAGHEQYF
TRBV29-1	many	TRBJ1-1	NA	TGCAGCGGATCGGCGGGACAACCGAACACTGAAGCTTTCTTT	CSGSAGQPNTEAFF
TRBV6-5	NA	TRBJ1-4	NA	TGTGCCAGCAGTCTACGCCCAGCCGGGGCAACTAATGAAAAACTGTTTTTT	CASSLRPAGATNEKLFF
TRBV5-1	few	TRBJ2-3	NA	TGCGCCAGCAGCTCCCTAATATCAGGGTCTGGCACAGATACGCAGTATTTT	CASSSLISGSGTDTQYF
TRBV20-1	NA	TRBJ2-3	NA	TGCAGTGCTAGAGTTTCCACCGCGGATACGCAGTATTTT	CSARVSTADTQYF
TRBV10-3	few	TRBJ2-3	TRBD1	TGTGCCATCAGCCCCGACAGGGGGCTGGGGGATACGCAGTATTTT	CAISPDRGLGDTQYF
TRBV7-9	NA	TRBJ1-3	NA	TGTGCCAGCACAGCTTATGATCTAGGCACCATATATTTT	CASTAYDLGTIYF
TRBV10-2	NA	TRBJ2-3	NA	TGCGCCAGCATGGAGCGTGGAGATACGCAGTATTTT	CASMERGDTQYF
TRBV3-1	NA	TRBJ2-2	NA	TGTGCCAGCAGCCAAGTGGCAGGGGCGAACACCGGGGAGCTGTTTTTT	CASSQVAGANTGELFF
TRBV9	few	TRBJ1-2	NA	TGTGCCAGCAGCGTATGGGGGGCTTTTGGCTACACCTTC	CASSVWGAFGYTF
TRBV9	NA	TRBJ2-6	NA	TGTGCCAGCAGCATACACCCGTTCGGGTCTAGATGGGCCAACGTCCTGACTTTC	CASSIHPFGSRWANVLTF
TRBV7-2	many	TRBJ2-4	TRBD2	TGTGCCAGCAGCTTGGGACTAGCGGGGGGCCCCGGAGCCAAAAACATTCAGTACTTC	CASSLGLAGGPGAKNIQYF
TRBV7-2	few	TRBJ2-4	TRBD2	TGTGCCAGCAGCTTAAGGGGATCAGCGGGGGAGGTAGCCAAAAACATTCAGTACTTC	CASSLRGSAGEVAKNIQYF
TRBV20-1	NA	TRBJ2-1	NA	TGCAGTGCTAGAGTAGCGGTCTCCTACAATGAGCAGTTCTTC	CSARVAVSYNEQFF
TRBV28	many	TRBJ1-4	NA	TGTGCCAGCAGTTTATTGTCCCCACTCTCTAATATGTTTTTT	CASSLLSPLSNMFF